This T cell receptor beta chain is drawn from a study of blood T cell repertoires in COVID-19. The wider study: Sources were T cells, B-cell-depleted T cells, or PBMCs; the material itself was cDNA or gDNA.

Participants were aged about 18 to 90 years, lived in around 25 US areas, and enrolled virtually. In assigning cohorts, the study relied on participant-reported clinical history. In Cohort 3, a recovered donor had either two negative PCRs, clearance, or symptom resolution. The CDR3 covers 13 residues. Looked up from germline, CDR1 is MNHEY and CDR2 is SVGAGI. Trimming shortened V by 2 bases and J by 6 bases, and 10 bases separated the two germline ends. Measured with immunoSEQ multiplex PCR; TCRdb has only the in-frame clones, and not every one. Among a few hundred thousand clones listed, under 85% were seen once.

The sample comprised PBMCs or T cells enriched from blood (not recorded which). V usage is TRBV6-5 and J usage is TRBJ1-1, with D unclear. The sequence came from a woman between 50 and 59 years old who had recovered from COVID-19. CDR3 region: CASSYPKSPEAFF. The CDR3 bases are TGTGCCAGCAGTTACCCCAAGAGCCCTGAAGCTTTCTTT.